This T cell receptor beta chain was obtained from a study of human T cells and chemical hapten exposure. About the study: Epicutaneous patch tests delivered 0.01% DPC to the upper back, with evaluation at 6 days.

TCRdb redid the calling of the RACE reads with MiXCR, one entry per CDR3 protein. The repertoire holds about 96,000 distinct CDR3 sequences, with 9.3% as singletons. This CDR3 region has 17 residues. CDR1 and CDR2 (germline): KGHDR, SFDVKD. J was trimmed by 5 bases and V by 5 bases; bases with no gene match: 12. Documented time point: patch test 2, 6 weeks after DPC sensitization. Treatment noted: therapeutic diphenylcyclopropenone sensitization with weekly scalp DPC. This clonotype was recorded a few times. The chain carries TRBV24-1 and TRBJ2-1; 9 positions agree with TRBD2. This receptor was taken from a woman between 40 and 50 years old with alopecia areata. Some clones in this sample may be carry-over from other donors' samples. This sample comprised whole blood, obtained in connection with sensitization to the hapten diphenylcyclopropenone (DPC). CDR3 DNA: TGTGCCACCAGTGCCCTCCTGACTAGCGGAAAGAACAATGAGCAGTTCTTC. Amino acids: CATSALLTSGKNNEQFF.